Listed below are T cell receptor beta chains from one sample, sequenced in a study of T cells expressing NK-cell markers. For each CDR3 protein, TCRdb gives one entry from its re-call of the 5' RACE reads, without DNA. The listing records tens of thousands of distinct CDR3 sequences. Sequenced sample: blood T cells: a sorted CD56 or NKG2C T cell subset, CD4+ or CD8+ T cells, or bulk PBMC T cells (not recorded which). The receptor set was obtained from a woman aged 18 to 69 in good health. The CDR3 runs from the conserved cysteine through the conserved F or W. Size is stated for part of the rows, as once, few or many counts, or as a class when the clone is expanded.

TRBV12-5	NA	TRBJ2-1	CASGLALGNEQFF
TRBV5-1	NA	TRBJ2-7	CASSSDGTTYEQYF
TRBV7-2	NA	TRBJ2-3	CASSLSSGEGNTQYF
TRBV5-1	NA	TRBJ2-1	CASSPGTEDNEQFF
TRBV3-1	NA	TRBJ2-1	CASSQVAGSYNEQFF
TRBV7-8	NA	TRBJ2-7	CASSPTSREQYF
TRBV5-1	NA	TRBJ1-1	CASFHAGGTEAFF
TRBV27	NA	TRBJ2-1	CASSPPLSSYNEQFF
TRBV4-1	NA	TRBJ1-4	CASKNRGAIEKLFF
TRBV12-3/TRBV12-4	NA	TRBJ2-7	CASSLGPSFYEQYF
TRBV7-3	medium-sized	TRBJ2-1	CASSRDVLAAYNEQFF
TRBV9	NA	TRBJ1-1	CASSPSDSPNEAFF
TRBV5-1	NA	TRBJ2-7	CASSLTDRGLGEQYF
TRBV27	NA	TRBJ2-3	CASRTATTDTQYF
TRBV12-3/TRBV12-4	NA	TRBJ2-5	CASSFTGGRETQYF
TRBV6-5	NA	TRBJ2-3	CASSYFAGGADTQYF
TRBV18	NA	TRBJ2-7	CASSPPNGSYEQYF
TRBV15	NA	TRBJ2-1	CATSRVRDRGDNEQFF
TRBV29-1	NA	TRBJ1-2	CSVGRTAMEGYTF
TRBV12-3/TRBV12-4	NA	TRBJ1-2	CASNMDRNYGYTF
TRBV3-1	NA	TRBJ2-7	CASSQDLLAVTYEQYF
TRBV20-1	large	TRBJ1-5	CSAKDPKGDRQPQHF
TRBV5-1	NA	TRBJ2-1	CASSLVGYSYNEQFF
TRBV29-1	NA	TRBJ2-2	CSVELIYTGELFF
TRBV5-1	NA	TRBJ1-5	CASSSGTGSNQPQHF
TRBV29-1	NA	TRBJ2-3	CSVEDGSTDTQYF
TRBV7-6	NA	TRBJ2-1	CASSLGDSSYNEQFF
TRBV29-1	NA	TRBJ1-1	CSVVKNHRGGTEAFF
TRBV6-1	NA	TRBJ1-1	CASRTGSEAFF
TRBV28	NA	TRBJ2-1	CASSPRTSGAYSSYNEQFF
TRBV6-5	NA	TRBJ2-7	CASSYGQFSYEQYF
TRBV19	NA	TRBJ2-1	CASSLWTDNEQFF
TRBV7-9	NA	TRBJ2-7	CASSLVGTSGDEQYF
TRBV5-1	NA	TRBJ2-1	CASSLRTGPYNEQFF
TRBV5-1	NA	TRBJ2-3	CASSSGTESDTQYF
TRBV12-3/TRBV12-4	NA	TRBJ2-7	CASSFGSGDEQYF
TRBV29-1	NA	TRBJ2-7	CSVTRDTYEQYF
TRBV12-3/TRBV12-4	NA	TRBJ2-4	CASSLGQAAKNIQYF
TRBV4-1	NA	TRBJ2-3	CASSQEKRSDTQYF
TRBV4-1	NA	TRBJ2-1	CASSQSTVSYNEQFF
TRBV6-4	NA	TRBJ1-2	CASRRGGGAGYGYTF
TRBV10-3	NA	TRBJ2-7	CAIMGGGPSYEQYF